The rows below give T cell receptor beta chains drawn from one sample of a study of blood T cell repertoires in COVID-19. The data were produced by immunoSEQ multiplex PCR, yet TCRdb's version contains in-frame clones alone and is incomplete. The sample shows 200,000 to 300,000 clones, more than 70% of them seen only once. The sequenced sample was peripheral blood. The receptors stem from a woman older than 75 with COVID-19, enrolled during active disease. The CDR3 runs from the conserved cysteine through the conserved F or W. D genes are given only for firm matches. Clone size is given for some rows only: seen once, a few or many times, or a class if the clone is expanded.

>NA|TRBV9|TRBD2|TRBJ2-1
CASSVVPPLAGRPNEQFF
TGTGCCAGCAGCGTAGTCCCTCCGCTAGCGGGGAGGCCCAATGAGCAGTTCTTC
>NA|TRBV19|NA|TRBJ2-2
CASIRTRGTGELFF
TGTGCCAGTATAAGGACTCGGGGCACCGGGGAGCTGTTTTTT
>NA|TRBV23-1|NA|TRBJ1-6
CASSQSWQGRNSPLHF
TGCGCCAGCAGTCAATCGTGGCAGGGCCGAAATTCACCCCTCCACTTT
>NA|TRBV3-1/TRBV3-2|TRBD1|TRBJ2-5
CASSQQPGQGGETQYF
TGTGCCAGCAGCCAACAACCGGGACAGGGTGGTGAGACCCAGTACTTC
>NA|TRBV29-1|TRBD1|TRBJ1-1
CSGGQGGEAFF
TGCAGCGGCGGACAGGGGGGTGAAGCTTTCTTT
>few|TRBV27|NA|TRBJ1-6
CASSFGRSYNSPLHF
TGTGCCAGCAGTTTCGGTCGGTCCTATAATTCACCCCTCCACTTT
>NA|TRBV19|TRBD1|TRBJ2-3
CASSIGVSGQGGTQYF
TGTGCCAGTAGTATAGGAGTGTCAGGACAGGGTGGAACGCAGTATTTT
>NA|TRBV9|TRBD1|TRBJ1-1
CASSPRTGPNTEAFF
TGTGCCAGCAGCCCCCGGACAGGGCCGAACACTGAAGCTTTCTTT
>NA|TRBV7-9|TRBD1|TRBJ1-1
CASSPTGMNTEAFF
TGTGCCAGCAGCCCGACAGGGATGAACACTGAAGCTTTCTTT
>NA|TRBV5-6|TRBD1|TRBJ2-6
CASHRGTGSSGANVLTF
TGTGCCAGCCATCGAGGGACAGGGTCCTCTGGGGCCAACGTCCTGACTTTC
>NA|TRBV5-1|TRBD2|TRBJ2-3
CASSLQRGGTDTQYF
TGCGCCAGCAGCCTCCAGCGGGGGGGCACAGATACGCAGTATTTT
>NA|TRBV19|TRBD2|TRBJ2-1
CASTVSSGGNEQFF
TGTGCCAGTACCGTCTCCTCGGGAGGCAATGAGCAGTTCTTC
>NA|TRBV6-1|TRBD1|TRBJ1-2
CASSEEGQGGLWGYTF
TGTGCCAGCAGTGAAGAAGGACAGGGGGGGCTTTGGGGCTACACCTTC
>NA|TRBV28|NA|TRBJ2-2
CASSGTGGGLHTGELFF
TGTGCCAGCAGTGGGACTGGGGGGGGGCTACACACCGGGGAGCTGTTTTTT
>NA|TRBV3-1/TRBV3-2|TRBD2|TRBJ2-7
CASSQTGGNEQYF
TGTGCCAGCAGCCAAACGGGGGGAAACGAGCAGTACTTC
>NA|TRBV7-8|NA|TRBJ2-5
CASSSQQGKETQYF
TGTGCCAGCAGCTCCCAACAGGGAAAAGAGACCCAGTACTTC
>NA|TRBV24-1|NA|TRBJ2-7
CATSDSRGGYEQYF
TGTGCCACCAGTGATTCTAGAGGGGGCTACGAGCAGTACTTC
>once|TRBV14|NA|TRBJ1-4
CASSQVRWSLGEKLFF
TGTGCCAGCAGCCAAGTAAGATGGAGCCTAGGCGAAAAACTGTTTTTT
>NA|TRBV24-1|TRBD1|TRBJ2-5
CATSDPGQGAGGQETQYF
TGTGCCACCAGTGATCCGGGACAGGGGGCGGGAGGGCAAGAGACCCAGTACTTC
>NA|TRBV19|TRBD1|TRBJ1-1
CASIPHPGQVNTEAFF
TGTGCCAGTATTCCACACCCGGGACAGGTGAACACTGAAGCTTTCTTT
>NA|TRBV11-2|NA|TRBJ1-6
CASSLSPAYNSPLHF
TGTGCCAGCAGCTTATCTCCCGCCTATAATTCACCCCTCCACTTT
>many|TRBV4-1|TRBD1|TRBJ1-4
CASSQAGQRNEKLFF
TGCGCCAGCAGCCAGGCGGGACAGCGAAATGAAAAACTGTTTTTT
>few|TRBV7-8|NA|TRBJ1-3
CASSAGGSGNTIYF
TGTGCCAGCAGCGCGGGAGGCTCTGGAAACACCATATATTTT
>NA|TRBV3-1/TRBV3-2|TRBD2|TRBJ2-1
CASSPMLAGGNEQFF
TGTGCCAGCAGCCCAATGTTAGCGGGGGGTAATGAGCAGTTCTTC
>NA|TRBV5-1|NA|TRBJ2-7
CASKYGDTPTYEQYF
TGCGCCAGCAAGTACGGGGATACCCCTACCTACGAGCAGTACTTC
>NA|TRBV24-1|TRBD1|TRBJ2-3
CATRDRADTQYF
TGTGCCACCAGGGACAGGGCAGATACGCAGTATTTT
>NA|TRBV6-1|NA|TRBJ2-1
CASSEFLVEQFF
TGTGCCAGCAGTGAGTTCTTAGTTGAGCAGTTCTTC
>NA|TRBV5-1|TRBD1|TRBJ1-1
CASLQGAGTEAFF
TGCGCCAGTTTACAGGGGGCTGGCACTGAAGCTTTCTTT
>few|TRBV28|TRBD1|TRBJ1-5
CASSLYVGQGNQPQHF
TGTGCCAGCAGTTTATATGTCGGACAGGGCAATCAGCCCCAGCATTTT
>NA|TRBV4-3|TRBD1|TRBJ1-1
CASSQDGTGATGAEAFF
TGCGCCAGCAGCCAAGACGGGACAGGGGCGACGGGGGCTGAAGCTTTCTTT
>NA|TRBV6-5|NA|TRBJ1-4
CASSILGQALMFF
TGTGCCAGCAGTATACTAGGCCAGGCGCTGATGTTTTTT
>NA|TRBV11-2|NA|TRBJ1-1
CASSFTGFAFF
TGTGCCAGCAGCTTCACAGGGTTCGCTTTCTTT
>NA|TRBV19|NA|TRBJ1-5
CASSIPNSLNQPQHF
TGTGCCAGTAGTATCCCGAACAGCCTCAATCAGCCCCAGCATTTT
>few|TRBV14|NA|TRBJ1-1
CASSQQGFLTFF
TGTGCCAGCAGCCAGCAGGGTTTTCTGACTTTCTTT
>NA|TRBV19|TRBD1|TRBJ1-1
CASSLSGTGGVFGTEAFF
TGTGCCAGTAGTCTCTCCGGGACAGGGGGCGTGTTCGGCACTGAAGCTTTCTTT
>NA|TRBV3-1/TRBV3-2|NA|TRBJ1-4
CASSRPDRDTPKLFF
TGTGCCAGCAGCCGACCAGATCGGGACACCCCTAAACTGTTTTTT
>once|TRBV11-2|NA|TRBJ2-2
CASLRGSYTGELFF
TGTGCCAGCCTAAGGGGCAGCTACACCGGGGAGCTGTTTTTT